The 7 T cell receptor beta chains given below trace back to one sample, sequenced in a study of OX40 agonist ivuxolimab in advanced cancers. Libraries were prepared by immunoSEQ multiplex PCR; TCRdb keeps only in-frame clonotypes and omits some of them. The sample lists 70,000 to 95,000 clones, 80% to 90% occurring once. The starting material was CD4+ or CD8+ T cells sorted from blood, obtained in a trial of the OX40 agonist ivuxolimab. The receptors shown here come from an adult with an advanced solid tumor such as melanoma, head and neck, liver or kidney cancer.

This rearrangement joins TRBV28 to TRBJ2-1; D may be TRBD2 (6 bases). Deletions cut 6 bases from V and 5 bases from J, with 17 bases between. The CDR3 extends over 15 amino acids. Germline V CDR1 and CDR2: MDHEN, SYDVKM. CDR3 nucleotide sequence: TGTGCCAGCAGCCCCACTGGGGGAGGTCACAATGAGCAGTTCTTC. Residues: CASSPTGGGHNEQFF.

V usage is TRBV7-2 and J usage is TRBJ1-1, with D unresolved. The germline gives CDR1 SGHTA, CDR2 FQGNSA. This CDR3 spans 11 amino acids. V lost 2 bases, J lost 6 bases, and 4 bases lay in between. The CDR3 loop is CASSLQSEAFF. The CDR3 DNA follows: TGTGCCAGCAGCTTACAATCTGAAGCTTTCTTT.

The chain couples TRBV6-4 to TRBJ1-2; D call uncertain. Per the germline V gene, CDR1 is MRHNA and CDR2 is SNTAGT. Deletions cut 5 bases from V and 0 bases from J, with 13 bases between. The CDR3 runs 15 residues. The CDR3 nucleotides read TGTGCCAGCAGTCCCGATTTAGGACCTAACTATGGCTACACCTTC. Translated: CASSPDLGPNYGYTF.

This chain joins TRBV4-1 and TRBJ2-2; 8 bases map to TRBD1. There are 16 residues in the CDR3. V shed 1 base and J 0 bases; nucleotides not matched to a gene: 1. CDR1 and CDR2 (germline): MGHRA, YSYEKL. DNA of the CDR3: TGCGCCAGCAGCCAAGGACAGGGGCCGAACACCGGGGAGCTGTTTTTT. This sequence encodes CASSQGQGPNTGELFF.

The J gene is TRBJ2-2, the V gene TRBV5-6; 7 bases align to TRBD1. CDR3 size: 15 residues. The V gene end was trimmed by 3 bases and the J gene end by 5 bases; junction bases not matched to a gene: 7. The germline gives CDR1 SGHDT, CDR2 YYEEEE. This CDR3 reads CASSWNRGTTGELFF. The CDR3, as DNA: TGTGCCAGCAGCTGGAACAGGGGAACGACCGGGGAGCTGTTTTTT.

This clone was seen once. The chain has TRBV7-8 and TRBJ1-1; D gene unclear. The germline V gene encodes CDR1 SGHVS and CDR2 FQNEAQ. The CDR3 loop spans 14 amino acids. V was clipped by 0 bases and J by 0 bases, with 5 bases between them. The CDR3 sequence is CASSLAGMNTEAFF. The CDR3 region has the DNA TGTGCCAGCAGCTTAGCAGGGATGAACACTGAAGCTTTCTTT.

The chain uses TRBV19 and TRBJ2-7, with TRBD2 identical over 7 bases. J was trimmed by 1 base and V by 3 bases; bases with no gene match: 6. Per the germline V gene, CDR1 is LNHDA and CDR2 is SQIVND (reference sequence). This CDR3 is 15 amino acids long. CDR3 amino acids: CASSMMVGGSYEQYF. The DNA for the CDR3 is TGTGCCAGTAGTATGATGGTGGGGGGGTCCTACGAGCAGTACTTC.